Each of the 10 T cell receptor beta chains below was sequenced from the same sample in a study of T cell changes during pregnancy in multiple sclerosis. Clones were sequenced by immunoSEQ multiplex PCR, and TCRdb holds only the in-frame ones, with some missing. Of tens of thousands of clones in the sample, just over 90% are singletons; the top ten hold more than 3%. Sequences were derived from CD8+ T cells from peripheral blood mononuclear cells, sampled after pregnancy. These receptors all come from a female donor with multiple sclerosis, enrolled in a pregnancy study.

The CDR3 spells CASSQDPGVAANTGELFF. Here the CDR3 DNA reads TGCGCCAGCAGCCAAGACCCCGGGGTAGCGGCGAACACCGGGGAGCTGTTTTTT. The chain is built from TRBV4-1 and TRBJ2-2, with D maybe TRBD2 (6 bases). This CDR3 has 18 amino acids. The V end was cut by 0 bases, the J end by 0 bases, with 14 bases between. Germline CDR1 reads MGHRA; CDR2 reads YSYEKL.

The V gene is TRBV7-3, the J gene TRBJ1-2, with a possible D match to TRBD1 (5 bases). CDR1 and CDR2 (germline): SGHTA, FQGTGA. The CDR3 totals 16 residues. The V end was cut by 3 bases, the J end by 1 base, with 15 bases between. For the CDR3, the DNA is TGTGCCAGCAGCTTCTCGGGGGAAGGATATAACTATGGCTACACCTTC. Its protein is CASSFSGEGYNYGYTF.

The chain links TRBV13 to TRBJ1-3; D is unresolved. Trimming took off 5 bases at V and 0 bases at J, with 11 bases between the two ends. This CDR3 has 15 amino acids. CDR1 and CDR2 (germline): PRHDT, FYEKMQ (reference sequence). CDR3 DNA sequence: TGTGCCAGCAGCCCAGACAATTTCTCTGGAAACACCATATATTTT. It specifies CASSPDNFSGNTIYF.

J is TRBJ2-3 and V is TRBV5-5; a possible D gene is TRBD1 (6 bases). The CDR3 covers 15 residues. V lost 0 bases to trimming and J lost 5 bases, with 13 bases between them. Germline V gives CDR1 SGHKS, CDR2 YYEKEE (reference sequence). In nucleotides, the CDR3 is TGTGCCAGCAGCTTGGGGTGGGGGCTTGGAGATACGCAGTATTTT. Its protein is CASSLGWGLGDTQYF.

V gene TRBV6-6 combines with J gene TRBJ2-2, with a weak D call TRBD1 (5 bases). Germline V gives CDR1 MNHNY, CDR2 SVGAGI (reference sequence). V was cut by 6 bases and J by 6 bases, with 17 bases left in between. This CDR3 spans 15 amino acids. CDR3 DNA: TGTGCCAGCAGCCGGGCCAGGGCGGCGGCCGGGGAGCTGTTTTTT. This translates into CASSRARAAAGELFF.

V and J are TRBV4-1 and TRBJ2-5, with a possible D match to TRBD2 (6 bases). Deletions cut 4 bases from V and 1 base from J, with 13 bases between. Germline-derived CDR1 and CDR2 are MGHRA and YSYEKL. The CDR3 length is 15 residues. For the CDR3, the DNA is TGCGCCAGCAGCCTTTATTCCGGGGGCCAAGAGACCCAGTACTTC. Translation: CASSLYSGGQETQYF.

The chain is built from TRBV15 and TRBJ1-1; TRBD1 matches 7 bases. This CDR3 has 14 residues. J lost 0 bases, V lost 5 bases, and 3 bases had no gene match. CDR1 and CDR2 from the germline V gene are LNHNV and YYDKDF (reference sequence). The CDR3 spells CATSPGGLNTEAFF. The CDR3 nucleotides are TGTGCCACCAGCCCAGGGGGGTTGAACACTGAAGCTTTCTTT.

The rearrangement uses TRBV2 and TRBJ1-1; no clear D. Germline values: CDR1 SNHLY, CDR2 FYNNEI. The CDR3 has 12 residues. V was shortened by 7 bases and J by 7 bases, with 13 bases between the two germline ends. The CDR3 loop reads CASILWRVEAFF. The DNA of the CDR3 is TGTGCCAGCATCTTATGGAGGGTTGAAGCTTTCTTT.

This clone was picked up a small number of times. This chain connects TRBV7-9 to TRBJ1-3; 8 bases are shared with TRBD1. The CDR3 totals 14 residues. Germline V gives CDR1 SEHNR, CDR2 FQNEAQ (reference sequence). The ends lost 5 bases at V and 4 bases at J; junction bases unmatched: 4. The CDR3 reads CASSTGTGGNTIYF. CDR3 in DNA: TGTGCCAGCAGCACCGGGACAGGCGGAAACACCATATATTTT.

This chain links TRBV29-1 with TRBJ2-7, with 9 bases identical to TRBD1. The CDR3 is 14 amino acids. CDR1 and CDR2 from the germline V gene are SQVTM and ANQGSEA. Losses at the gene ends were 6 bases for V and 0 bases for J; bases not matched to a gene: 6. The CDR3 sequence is CSVTGTGTSYEQYF. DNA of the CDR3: TGCAGCGTCACCGGGACAGGGACCTCCTACGAGCAGTACTTC.